This TCR beta chain was recorded in a study of glioma-infiltrating T cells. There are a few counts of this clonotype. A read error may account for a junction end that differs from germline. Using RNA template, CDR3s of TCR alpha and beta were amplified with iRepertoire arm-PCR. A single record per CDR3 protein comes from TCRdb applying MiXCR to the multiplex PCR reads. The sample shows fewer than 500,000 distinct CDR3 sequences, 41% of them seen only once. This CDR3 spans 13 amino acids. Germline-derived CDR1 and CDR2 are SGHVS and FNYEAQ. V and J are TRBV7-6 and TRBJ2-3, with D unresolved. The source of this sequence is a human donor with low-grade glioma or glioblastoma, undergoing nonglioma brain surgery, or in good health (not recorded which). The sample comprised glioma tissue, nonneoplastic brain tissue, or PBMCs (not recorded which). As DNA, the CDR3 is TGTGCTAGCAGCTTATTTTTCGCAGATACGCAGTATTTT. This encodes CASSLFFADTQYF.